This is a list of T cell receptor beta chains from one sample in a study of cytomegalovirus exposure and HLA in healthy donors. Generated by immunoSEQ multiplex PCR, the TCRdb table keeps only in-frame clones and is missing some. The table lists over 150,000 clones, about four fifths of them singletons, with around 4.3% in the top ten. The sequenced sample consisted of PBMCs. Source of these receptors: a man under 40 in good health and CMV-seronegative. The CDR3 runs from the conserved cysteine through the conserved F or W. Fields, in order: CDR3 protein, CDR3 DNA, D gene, V gene, J gene, clone size. D genes are given only for firm matches. Some rows have no size entry. The others give once, few or many, or a class for an expanded clone.

CASSLTDLGSTGYTF	TGTGCCAGCAGCTTGACAGATCTCGGGTCGACTGGCTACACCTTC	-	TRBV9	TRBJ1-2	-
CSVEMGPAKNIQYF	TGCAGCGTTGAAATGGGCCCAGCCAAAAACATTCAGTACTTC	-	TRBV29-1	TRBJ2-4	-
CASSSTGLAGGSRTQYF	TGTGCCAGCAGCTCAACCGGACTAGCGGGGGGCTCTAGGACCCAGTACTTC	TRBD2	TRBV7-9	TRBJ2-5	-
CASSGGLAGPTDTQYF	TGTGCCAGCAGCGGGGGGCTAGCGGGGCCCACAGATACGCAGTATTTT	TRBD2	TRBV7-3	TRBJ2-3	once
CASNPNLGWTGEVFGGNQPQHF	TGTGCCAGCAACCCGAACCTGGGATGGACAGGGGAAGTATTCGGGGGCAATCAGCCCCAGCATTTT	-	TRBV21-1	TRBJ1-5	-
CASNFGTGGEKLFF	TGTGCCAGTAATTTCGGGACAGGGGGAGAAAAACTGTTTTTT	TRBD1	TRBV27	TRBJ1-4	-
CASSFPGGAIYEQYF	TGTGCCAGCAGCTTCCCAGGGGGCGCGATCTACGAGCAGTACTTC	TRBD1	TRBV13	TRBJ2-7	-
CASSVSLGDSDTQYF	TGTGCCAGCAGTGTGAGCCTCGGAGATTCGGATACGCAGTATTTT	-	TRBV6-4	TRBJ2-3	-
CASSDSGTRSGIQETQYF	TGTGCCAGCAGCGATTCCGGGACACGTTCTGGCATTCAAGAGACCCAGTACTTC	-	TRBV7-9	TRBJ2-5	-
CASSIPPGETQYF	TGTGCCAGTAGTATACCCCCCGGAGAGACCCAGTACTTC	-	TRBV19	TRBJ2-5	-
CSAMDRAYGYTF	TGCAGCGCCATGGACAGGGCTTATGGCTACACCTTC	TRBD1	TRBV29-1	TRBJ1-2	-
CASSYAQGYGYTF	TGTGCCAGCAGTTACGCTCAGGGGTATGGCTACACCTTC	-	TRBV6-5	TRBJ1-2	-
CASSLNRGANEQFF	TGTGCCAGTAGCCTTAACAGGGGGGCCAATGAGCAGTTCTTC	TRBD1	TRBV19	TRBJ2-1	-
CASSLDTPPQYF	TGTGCCAGCAGCTTGGACACCCCCCCGCAGTATTTT	-	TRBV7-9	TRBJ2-3	-
CASSVGGGPQFF	TGTGCCAGCAGCGTCGGGGGGGGTCCCCAGTTCTTC	TRBD2	TRBV9	TRBJ2-1	-
CASSPDRAHEQFF	TGCGCCAGCAGCCCGGACAGGGCCCATGAGCAGTTCTTC	TRBD1	TRBV4-3	TRBJ2-1	few